These T cell receptor beta chains were read from a single sample in a study of control samples from healthy donors and cancer patients. Sequencing was performed with immunoSEQ multiplex PCR; in TCRdb, only in-frame clones are kept and a portion is missing. The sample holds about 170,000 clones, around 94% seen once. Sequenced material: blood. These TCRs come from a woman aged 18-29 years in good health. The CDR3 runs from the conserved cysteine through the conserved F or W. Each record gives: V gene, D gene, CDR3 length, clone size, J gene, CDR3 DNA, CDR3 protein. A D gene is named only where the DNA matches it firmly. The size entry is marked missing in some rows and otherwise reads once, few, many or a size class.

TRBV21-1	NA	20	once	TRBJ1-1	TGTGCCAGCAGCAAAAGTGATGGGGGACAGGGGGCGAATACGAACACTGAAGCTTTCTTT	CASSKSDGGQGANTNTEAFF
TRBV3-1/TRBV3-2	TRBD1	15	once	TRBJ1-2	TGTGCCAGCAGTCTTCTGGGCGGGACAGAGAATGGCTACACCTTC	CASSLLGGTENGYTF
TRBV10-2	TRBD1	14	NA	TRBJ1-1	TGCGCCAGCAGGGTTAGACAGGGGGACACTGAAGCTTTCTTT	CASRVRQGDTEAFF
TRBV6-5	NA	15	NA	TRBJ1-5	TGTGCCAGCAGTTACGACGGTAATAGCAATCAGCCCCAGCATTTT	CASSYDGNSNQPQHF
TRBV4-3	NA	13	NA	TRBJ1-2	TGCGCCAGCAGCCAGGGGCCTAACTATGGCTACACCTTC	CASSQGPNYGYTF
TRBV12-3/TRBV12-4	NA	13	NA	TRBJ1-1	TGTGCCAGCAGTTCGGCAGCGAACACTGAAGCTTTCTTT	CASSSAANTEAFF
TRBV5-4	NA	13	NA	TRBJ2-5	TGTGCCAGCAGCCCGGGGGACCAAGAGACCCAGTACTTC	CASSPGDQETQYF
TRBV6-5	TRBD1	15	NA	TRBJ2-5	TGTGCCAGCAGACGGGACAGGGGGGGCCAAGAGACCCAGTACTTC	CASRRDRGGQETQYF
TRBV6-5	TRBD2	14	NA	TRBJ2-1	TGTGCCAGCAGTCGGGGGGGCCCCGGGGATGAGCAGTTCTTC	CASSRGGPGDEQFF
TRBV4-1	NA	17	NA	TRBJ2-1	TGCGCCAGCAGCCAAGGCGGGCGGTGGGGCAGCTACAATGAGCAGTTCTTC	CASSQGGRWGSYNEQFF
TRBV4-1	TRBD1	16	few	TRBJ1-1	TGCGCCAGCAGCCAAGGGGTTGGACAGGGGGCAACTGAAGCTTTCTTT	CASSQGVGQGATEAFF
TRBV11-3	NA	15	NA	TRBJ2-3	TGTGCCAGCAGCCCCCAAGTATCCCTAACAGATACGCAGTATTTT	CASSPQVSLTDTQYF
TRBV7-8	TRBD1	15	NA	TRBJ2-7	TGTGCCAGCAGCTTACCGGGACAGGGGACCTACGAGCAGTACTTC	CASSLPGQGTYEQYF
TRBV7-6	NA	15	NA	TRBJ1-3	TGTGCCAGCAGCTTAGAGTGGGGTCAGGGAAACACCATATATTTT	CASSLEWGQGNTIYF
TRBV19	TRBD1	14	NA	TRBJ2-7	TGTGCCAGTAGTTTATCCCTGACAGGGGACGAGCAGTACTTC	CASSLSLTGDEQYF
TRBV28	NA	15	NA	TRBJ2-2	TGTGCCAGCAGTCCCTCGGACAGGAACACCGGGGAGCTGTTTTTT	CASSPSDRNTGELFF
TRBV6-5	NA	15	NA	TRBJ2-3	TGTGCCAGCAGTTACGGTGACAGCCACACAGATACGCAGTATTTT	CASSYGDSHTDTQYF
TRBV7-2	TRBD1	13	NA	TRBJ1-2	TGTGCCAGCAGCTTAGAACAGGGGGGAGGCTACACCTTC	CASSLEQGGGYTF
TRBV7-2	NA	16	NA	TRBJ2-3	TGTGCCAGCAGCTTAGCGCGGTCGCTTAGCACAGATACGCAGTATTTT	CASSLARSLSTDTQYF
TRBV2	NA	15	once	TRBJ1-2	TGTGCCAGTATCACAAGGGGACCCTCTCAAAATGGCTACACCTTC	CASITRGPSQNGYTF
TRBV6-2/TRBV6-3	NA	13	NA	TRBJ2-5	TGTGCCAGCAGTCCCCCCAGGCGGGAGACCCAGTACTTC	CASSPPRRETQYF
TRBV5-6	TRBD1	13	NA	TRBJ2-1	TGTGCCAGCAGCCCCGGGACAGGGGATGAGCAGTTCTTC	CASSPGTGDEQFF
TRBV11-2	NA	17	NA	TRBJ2-7	TGTGCCAGCAGTCACTCACGGGGCGGGGCAGGGCGTTACGAGCAGTACTTC	CASSHSRGGAGRYEQYF
TRBV5-1	TRBD2	19	NA	TRBJ2-5	TGCGCCAGCAGCTTCGCCGGAGGTAGCGGGGGGACTACCCAAGAGACCCAGTACTTC	CASSFAGGSGGTTQETQYF
TRBV7-8	NA	13	NA	TRBJ1-1	TGTGCCAGCAGCTTAAAGTGGGGGGGTGAAGCTTTCTTT	CASSLKWGGEAFF
TRBV5-6	NA	16	NA	TRBJ1-5	TGTGCCACCGGGGAACAGGGACCAAGACCTAATCAGCCCCAGCATTTT	CATGEQGPRPNQPQHF
TRBV6-1	NA	14	once	TRBJ1-2	TGTGCCAGCAGTGACAGTCGGGCCTTCTATGGCTACACCTTC	CASSDSRAFYGYTF
TRBV12-3/TRBV12-4	TRBD1	13	NA	TRBJ1-4	TGTGCCAGCAGTGAGACAGGGAATGAAAAACTGTTTTTT	CASSETGNEKLFF
TRBV5-4	TRBD1	14	NA	TRBJ2-7	TGTGCCAGCAGCTTACAGGGGAGCTCCTACGAGCAGTACTTC	CASSLQGSSYEQYF
TRBV6-5	NA	13	NA	TRBJ1-1	TGTGCCAGCAGTTACGGAGACGAAGCTGAAGCTTTCTTT	CASSYGDEAEAFF
TRBV28	TRBD1	14	NA	TRBJ2-7	TGTGCCAGCAGTTACCTGGGACAGGCCTACGAGCAGTACTTC	CASSYLGQAYEQYF
TRBV5-1	NA	15	NA	TRBJ1-1	TGCGCCAGCAGCTTGGAGGGCCATGGAGGCACTGAAGCTTTCTTT	CASSLEGHGGTEAFF
TRBV15	NA	14	NA	TRBJ2-5	TGTGCCACCAGCAGGGGTCTGACAGAAGAGACCCAGTACTTC	CATSRGLTEETQYF
TRBV5-8	NA	16	NA	TRBJ1-5	TGTGCCAGCAGCCTACGAACTAACCTCAGGGTACAGCCCCAGCATTTT	CASSLRTNLRVQPQHF
TRBV18	NA	15	once	TRBJ1-4	TGTGCCAGCTCACTGAGGGGACCGGTCGTGGAAAAACTGTTTTTT	CASSLRGPVVEKLFF
TRBV10-1	NA	14	NA	TRBJ2-3	TGCGCCAGCAGTGAGCCCGACGCCACAGATACGCAGTATTTT	CASSEPDATDTQYF
TRBV6-5	NA	13	NA	TRBJ1-3	TGTGCCAGTTGGGATTTCTCTGGAAACACCATATATTTT	CASWDFSGNTIYF
TRBV7-2	NA	11	NA	TRBJ2-2	TGTGCCAGCAGCTTAGTTGAGGAGCTGTTTTTT	CASSLVEELFF
TRBV18	TRBD1	18	NA	TRBJ1-5	TGTGCCAGCTCACCCTTACCCACCGGGACAGGGGGCAATCAGCCCCAGCATTTT	CASSPLPTGTGGNQPQHF
TRBV18	NA	16	once	TRBJ1-5	TGTGCCAGCTCACCGGAGACGGGACGGAGCAATCAGCCCCAGCATTTT	CASSPETGRSNQPQHF
TRBV5-1	TRBD1	15	NA	TRBJ2-1	TGCGCCAGCAGCTATTACGGGACAGGGGCCAATGAGCAGTTCTTC	CASSYYGTGANEQFF
TRBV18	NA	15	NA	TRBJ1-4	TGTGCCAGCTCATCCCCGGGACATCAGAATGAAAAACTGTTTTTT	CASSSPGHQNEKLFF
TRBV27	NA	17	NA	TRBJ1-3	TGTGCCAGCAGTCTTCCCTACAAGGACATCTGGCGGAGAACCATATATTTT	CASSLPYKDIWRRTIYF
TRBV3-1/TRBV3-2	NA	18	NA	TRBJ1-1	TGTGCCAGCAGCCAACCAACTATCCCATGGGACCTACCAACTGGAGCTTTCTTT	CASSQPTIPWDLPTGAFF
TRBV4-1	NA	15	NA	TRBJ1-6	TGCGCCAGCAGCATAGTGAGCTCCTATAATTCACCCCTCCACTTT	CASSIVSSYNSPLHF
TRBV19	TRBD1	15	NA	TRBJ1-4	TGTGCCAGTAGTGCCATAGACAGGGGGGATGAAAAACTGTTTTTT	CASSAIDRGDEKLFF
TRBV6-5	NA	15	NA	TRBJ1-4	TGTGCCAGCAGCCAATACGAGGGGACCGGGGGAAAACTGTTTTTT	CASSQYEGTGGKLFF
TRBV28	TRBD1	17	NA	TRBJ1-3	TGTGCCAGCAGTTCCGCACCCCGGGACAGGGTGGGAAACACCATATATTTT	CASSSAPRDRVGNTIYF
TRBV4-3	NA	17	once	TRBJ2-7	TGCGCCAGCAGCCAGGAACCCGCTGGGGGCGCAGTCTACGAGCAGTACTTC	CASSQEPAGGAVYEQYF
TRBV18	TRBD1	15	NA	TRBJ1-2	TGTGCCAGCTCACCTTACCGGGACAGGGCGTTCGGCTACACCTTC	CASSPYRDRAFGYTF
TRBV12-3/TRBV12-4	NA	13	NA	TRBJ1-2	TGTGCCAGCAGTTTACCAAGCGGCTATGGCTACACCTTC	CASSLPSGYGYTF
TRBV19	NA	13	NA	TRBJ1-5	TGTGCCAGTAGTATACGACAGACCAATGGCCAGCATTTT	CASSIRQTNGQHF
TRBV27	TRBD2	15	once	TRBJ2-1	TGTGCCAGCAGTTCACGGCCAAATAGCGGGGATGAGCAGTTCTTC	CASSSRPNSGDEQFF
TRBV29-1	TRBD1	13	NA	TRBJ1-5	TGCAGCGCCGGACAGGGAAGCAATCAGCCCCAGCATTTT	CSAGQGSNQPQHF
TRBV6-5	TRBD1	13	NA	TRBJ2-5	TGTGCCAGCAAACGACAGGGCGCCGAGACCCAGTACTTC	CASKRQGAETQYF